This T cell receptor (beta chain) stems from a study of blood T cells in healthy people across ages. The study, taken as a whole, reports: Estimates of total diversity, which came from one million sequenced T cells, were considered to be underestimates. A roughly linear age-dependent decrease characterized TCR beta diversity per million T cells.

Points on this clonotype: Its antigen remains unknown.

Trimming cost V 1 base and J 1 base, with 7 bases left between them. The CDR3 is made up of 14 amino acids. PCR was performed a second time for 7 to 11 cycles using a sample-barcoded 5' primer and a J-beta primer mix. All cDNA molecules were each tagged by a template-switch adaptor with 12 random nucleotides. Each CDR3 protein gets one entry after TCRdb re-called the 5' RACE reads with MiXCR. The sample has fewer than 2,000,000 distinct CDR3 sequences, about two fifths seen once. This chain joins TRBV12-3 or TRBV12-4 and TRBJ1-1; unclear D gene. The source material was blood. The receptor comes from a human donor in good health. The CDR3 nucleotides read TGTGCCAGCAGTTTAGGGGAAGGGAACACTGAAGCTTTCTTT. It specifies CASSLGEGNTEAFF.